This T cell receptor (beta chain) emerged from a study of beta chain features in type 1 diabetes. Donors underwent one heparinised blood draw, 100 to 150 mL on average. As every portion of the isolated RNA was reverse transcribed, the sequencing read expressed TCRB transcripts. Sequencing used immunoSEQ multiplex PCR; TCRdb keeps in-frame clones, though not all of them. The profile shows roughly 450,000 clones, roughly 10% of them singletons. Concerning this clone itself: The antigen remains unidentified.

Study outcomes and limitations: All four CD4+ subsets from Type 1 diabetes patients carried moderately but significantly shorter TCRB CDR3s. A closer apparent resemblance between naive, central memory and Treg TCRB repertoires was seen in patients than in healthy donors.

Germline V gene lookup returns CDR1 SGHNT and CDR2 YENEEA. The CDR3 covers 15 residues. The trim removed 5 bases at V and 4 bases at J, leaving 2 bases unmatched. The TCR sequence derives from a woman under 30 in good health. The chain has TRBV11-3 and TRBJ2-5, with 15 bases identical to TRBD2. Sequencing input: naive CD4+ T cells from blood. CDR3 region: CASSGGLAGGETQYF. Here the CDR3 DNA reads TGTGCCAGCAGCGGGGGACTAGCGGGAGGAGAGACCCAGTACTTC. Supplemented by reference TRBV11-3 and TRBJ2-5, the full variable domain reads EAGVVQSPRYKIIEKKQPVAFWCNPISGHNTLYWYLQNLGQGPELLIRYENEEAVDDSQLPKDRFSAERLKGVDSTLKIQPAELGDSAVYLCASSGGLAGGETQYFGPGTRLLVL.